These T cell receptor beta chains were read from a single sample in a study of cytomegalovirus exposure and HLA in healthy donors. The repertoire was sequenced with immunoSEQ multiplex PCR; TCRdb's copy has only in-frame clones and lacks some. The sample holds under 200,000 clones; about 70% are singletons and the top ten take 2.5% to 3.5%. Sequenced input: PBMCs. The receptors were gathered from a woman aged 40-49 years in good health and CMV-seropositive. Each CDR3 is given without its conserved first and last residue.

v_call,cdr3_aa
TRBV19,ASTKEPGVFNEQY
TRBV6-5,ASSYLGGGYP
TRBV5-1,ASSRPGTATYEQY
TRBV7-2,ASCRGGSRADTQY
TRBV2,ASNPGGGEAF
TRBV7-3,ASSPGGAETQY
TRBV10-3,AISESGPGGNQPQH
TRBV4-1,ASSQDRGTGYTNEKLF
TRBV2,ASSGQGGNYGYP
TRBV6-4,ASSEELAGALGADTQY
TRBV6-5,ASSYGGRYNSPLH
TRBV15,ATSRDTLNEKLF
TRBV7-9,ASRQQMNTEAF
TRBV27,ASSWGQSGEQY
TRBV10-3,AISAGTTQETQY
TRBV4-1,ASSQAAVNTEAF
TRBV19,ASKGTSGESPDTQY
TRBV29-1,SVVGLGLEQF
TRBV7-9,ASSSLGAPDTQY
TRBV4-2,ASSQRQSSYEQY
TRBV7-9,ASSLPLAGPAGDTQY
TRBV7-2,ASSPGTAYGYT
TRBV18,ASSLAGTGDQPQN
TRBV12-5,ASGPLLRDNEQF
TRBV4-3,ASSQEFGAGGPNEQF
TRBV2,ASSGRLTGRSGNTIY
TRBV5-1,ASSLGLNNNEKLF
TRBV28,ASSQNQGTRSLNEQF
TRBV7-2,ASSLGLAAPQETQY
TRBV7-9,ASSGQGEGSPLH
TRBV5-1,ASSLGGDGVGSQPQH
TRBV7-6,ASSLSGRGEQY
TRBV2,ASSRLAGVSGKTQY
TRBV19,ASSKETGTHEAF
TRBV28,ASSSPRDRVDSNQPQH
TRBV19,ASSPGGYGYT
TRBV13,ASSFPTGGVVEAF
TRBV6-5,ASSPLSGANVLT
TRBV6-5,ASSYSISGGSYGYT
TRBV7-7,ASSVGTGGNNEQF
TRBV7-2,ASSTDRAPGSYEQY
TRBV7-2,ASSLVGGGYNSPLH
TRBV9,ASSPFPQGPTEAF
TRBV4-3,ASSQLAGKSPYGYT
TRBV19,ASSIRRVGNTEAF
TRBV2,ASGGTSGGYEQY
TRBV6-1,ASSEAIGGGQPQH
TRBV10-3,AISSSGSGANVLT
TRBV5-1,ASSLSGAPRAGNYGYT
TRBV2,ASTGQWGNQPQH
TRBV19,AIGQGVGQPQH
TRBV28,ASGTGTHGYT